This T cell receptor (beta chain) stems from a study of blood T cell repertoires in COVID-19. The repertoire was sequenced with immunoSEQ multiplex PCR; TCRdb's copy has only in-frame clones and lacks some. The table has a few hundred thousand clones, about 89% seen once. V gave up 1 base and J gave up 3 bases, with 7 bases separating them. Germline values: CDR1 SNHLY, CDR2 FYNNEI. CDR3 size: 13 residues. The sequenced sample was PBMCs or T cells enriched from blood (not recorded which). This chain connects TRBV2 to TRBJ2-7, with D hard to call. The clonotype was recovered from a woman aged 40 to 49 who had recovered from COVID-19. The CDR3 DNA sequence: TGTGCCAGCAGTGAAGATTACAACTACGAGCAGTACTTC. It codes for CASSEDYNYEQYF. Drawing the rest from reference TRBV2 and TRBJ2-7, the complete variable domain is EPEVTQTPSHQVTQMGQEVILRCVPISNHLYFYWYRQILGQKVEFLVSFYNNEISEKSEIFDDQFSVERPDGSNFTLKIRSTKLEDSAMYFCASSEDYNYEQYFGPGTRLTVT.